This T cell receptor (beta chain) emerged from a study of blood T cells in healthy people across ages. Study-level points and caveats: Donor CMV status was unknown, possibly confounding expanded clonotype changes.

Primers used in a second PCR of roughly 6 to 12 cycles were a sample-barcoded 5' primer and a J-beta primer mix. One entry per CDR3 protein results from TCRdb running MiXCR on the 5' RACE reads. The sample consists of some 800,000 distinct CDR3 sequences, 44% of them appearing once. V was trimmed by 4 bases and J by 4 bases, leaving 20 bases between them. Germline CDR1 and CDR2: MNHEY and SVGAGI. The CDR3 has 16 residues. In regard to this clonotype: What it binds is not known.

The rearrangement uses TRBV6-5 and TRBJ2-7, with a possible D match to TRBD1 (6 bases). The sequence derives from a man in his 60s in good health. The sequenced sample consisted of blood. The CDR3 bases are TGTGCCAGCAGTTTAGCCGGGACACTCAAGAGGTACGAGCAGTACTTC. Amino acid sequence: CASSLAGTLKRYEQYF.